Below, one T cell receptor beta chain is given with its context. The authors prepared the TCRbeta library with unique molecular identifiers. TCRdb fed the PCR reads into MiXCR, producing one record per CDR3 protein. The sample lists around 680,000 distinct CDR3 sequences; approximately 16% were seen once. The sample comes from a study of T-cell reconstitution after alpha-beta-depleted transplantation in children. This CDR3 contains 11 residues. Here the sequenced sample was PBMCs from the stem cell graft donor, taken from the stem cell graft. The clonotype comes from a human donor who donated a stem cell graft to a child with acute myeloid leukemia. This chain uses TRBV21-1 with TRBJ2-5; the table's D call, TRBD2, was not checked against the DNA. TRBV21-1 is flagged as a pseudogene. CDR3 sequence (DNA): TGTGCCAGCCGCACTAGTTTGACCCAGTACTTC. As protein: CASRTSLTQYF.